The count of the clone carrying this TCR beta chain is one. Its specificity is not known. The entry originates in a study of cytomegalovirus exposure and HLA in healthy donors. Across the study: The same platform as the approximately 660 first-cohort repertoires was used for the 120 or so validation repertoires, a later analysis reported. Study-level points and caveats: The study flagged about 160 TCR beta chains as cytomegalovirus-associated.

This CDR3 is 12 amino acids long. The germline CDR1 and CDR2 sequences are SGHRS and YFSETQ. V shed 4 bases and J shed 4 bases, with 9 bases lying between them. Profiled with immunoSEQ multiplex PCR; TCRdb holds only in-frame clones, not every one. In the table there are more than 95,000 clones, 90% to 97% of which are singletons. The donors were in the approximately 110-subject validation cohort; that cohort was separate from the roughly 700-subject first cohort. This TCR derives from a man younger than 30 in good health and CMV-seronegative. Sequencing was performed on PBMCs. V usage is TRBV5-1 and J usage is TRBJ2-7; D remains unclear. The CDR3 coding sequence is TGCGCCAGCAGCCTGGACGGTTACGAGCAGTACTTC. Its translation is CASSLDGYEQYF.